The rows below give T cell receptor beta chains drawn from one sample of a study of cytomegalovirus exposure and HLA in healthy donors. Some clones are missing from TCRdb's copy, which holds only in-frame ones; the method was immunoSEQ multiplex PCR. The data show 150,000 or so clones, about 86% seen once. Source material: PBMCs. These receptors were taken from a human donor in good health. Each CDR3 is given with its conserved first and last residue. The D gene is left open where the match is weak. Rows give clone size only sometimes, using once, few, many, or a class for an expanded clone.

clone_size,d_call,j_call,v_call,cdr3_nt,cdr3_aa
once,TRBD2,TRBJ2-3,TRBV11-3,TGTGCCAGCAGCAAACCACTCCTAGCGGGGGGACAACAAAGCACAGATACGCAGTATTTT,CASSKPLLAGGQQSTDTQYF
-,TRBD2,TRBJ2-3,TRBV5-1,TGCGCCAGCAGCTCGCCCTCAAGACTAGCCCCAGATACGCAGTATTTT,CASSSPSRLAPDTQYF
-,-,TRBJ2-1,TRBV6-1,TGTGCCAGCAGGTACGGGGGAATTGTGTACAATGAGCAGTTCTTC,CASRYGGIVYNEQFF
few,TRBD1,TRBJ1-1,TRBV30,TGTGCCTGGAGGACTGGACAGGGTAATGAAGCTTTCTTT,CAWRTGQGNEAFF
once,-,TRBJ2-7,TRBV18,TGTGCCAGCTCACGAGACACGTCCTACGAGCAGTACTTC,CASSRDTSYEQYF
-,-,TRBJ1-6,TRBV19,TGTGCCAGTAGCCCAACGACCGCTGCTGGGGGGTTGATGGTTTCACCCCTCCACTTT,CASSPTTAAGGLMVSPLHF
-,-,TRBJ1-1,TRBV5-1,TGCGCCAGCAGGTCGGTTGGGAGTAACACTGAAGCTTTCTTT,CASRSVGSNTEAFF
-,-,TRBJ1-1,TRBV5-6,TGTGCCAGCAGCTTGAAGACAGCTGAAGCTTTCTTT,CASSLKTAEAFF
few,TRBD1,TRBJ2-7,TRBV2,TGTGCCAGCAGTGAAGGGACAGGGGTAAGAGAGCAGTACTTC,CASSEGTGVREQYF
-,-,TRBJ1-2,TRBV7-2,TGTGCCAGCAGCTTTAGCTTCTATGGCTACACCTTC,CASSFSFYGYTF
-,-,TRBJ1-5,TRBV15,TGTGCCACCAGCAGAGTTTCTGGACAGTCACATCAGCCCCAGCATTTT,CATSRVSGQSHQPQHF
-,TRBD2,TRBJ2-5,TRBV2,TGTGCCAGCAGTCCCAGACTAGCTGTTAGGGAGACCCAGTACTTC,CASSPRLAVRETQYF
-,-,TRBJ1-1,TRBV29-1,TGCAGCGTTGGATTTTGGGTCAGCGGCACTGAAGCTTTCTTT,CSVGFWVSGTEAFF
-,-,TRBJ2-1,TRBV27,TGTGCCAGCAGTTTAGCGGGGTCCTCCTACAATGAGCAGTTCTTC,CASSLAGSSYNEQFF
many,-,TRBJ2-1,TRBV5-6,TGTGCCAGCATCCCCTGGGGAGGGGGCTACAATGAGCAGTTCTTC,CASIPWGGGYNEQFF
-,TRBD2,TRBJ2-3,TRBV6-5,TGTGCCAGCAGTTACGATAGCGGGAGAACAGATACGCAGTATTTT,CASSYDSGRTDTQYF
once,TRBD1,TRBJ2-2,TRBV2,TGTGCCAGCAGTGAGGACAGGGTTCACACCGGGGAGCTGTTTTTT,CASSEDRVHTGELFF
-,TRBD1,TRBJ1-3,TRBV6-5,TGTGCCAGCAGATCGGACAGGGGCGCTGGAAACACCATATATTTT,CASRSDRGAGNTIYF
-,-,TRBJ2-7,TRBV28,TGTGCCAGCAGGTATGGGACGGGAGCCTACGAGCAGTACTTC,CASRYGTGAYEQYF
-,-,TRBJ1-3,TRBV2,TGTGCCAGCAGGCTCGAACAGAGATACCTCTGGGGAAACACCATATATTTT,CASRLEQRYLWGNTIYF
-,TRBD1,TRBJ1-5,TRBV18,TGTGCCAGCTCAGCGCAGGGACAGGGTAGTCAGCCCCAGCATTTT,CASSAQGQGSQPQHF
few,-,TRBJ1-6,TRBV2,TGTGCCAGCAGCCTCCTCAGGGTAGAGAATTCACCCCTCCACTTT,CASSLLRVENSPLHF
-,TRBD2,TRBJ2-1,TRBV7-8,TGTGCCACTTATAGCGGGAGTAGCAATGAGCAGTTCTTC,CATYSGSSNEQFF
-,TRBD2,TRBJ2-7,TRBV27,TGTGCCAGCAGTTTAGGGACTAGCGGGAGGCTCTACGAGCAGTACTTC,CASSLGTSGRLYEQYF
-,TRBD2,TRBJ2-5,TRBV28,TGTGCCAGCAGTAAAAGCGGGGGGGCCTACGAGACCCAGTACTTC,CASSKSGGAYETQYF
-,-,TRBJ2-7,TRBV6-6,TGTGCCAGCAGTTACTCAACAGCATCGTCCTACGAGCAGTACTTC,CASSYSTASSYEQYF
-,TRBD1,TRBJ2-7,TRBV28,TGTGCCAGCAGTTTCAGACAGGGTTCGAGCGAGCAGTACTTC,CASSFRQGSSEQYF
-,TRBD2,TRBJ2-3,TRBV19,TGTGCCAGTAGTACACTAGCGGGGGGTCTCCCTCTCACAGATACGCAGTATTTT,CASSTLAGGLPLTDTQYF
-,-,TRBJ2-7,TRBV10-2,TGCGCCAGCAGTGGACTAGGTGGCGAGCAGTACTTC,CASSGLGGEQYF
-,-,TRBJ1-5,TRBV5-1,TGCGCCAGCAGCCCCGCTCCAGGGGAGGGCCAGCCCCAGCATTTT,CASSPAPGEGQPQHF
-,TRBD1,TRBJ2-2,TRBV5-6,TGTGCCAGCAGCTCACTGACAGGGGATACCGGGGAGCTGTTTTTT,CASSSLTGDTGELFF
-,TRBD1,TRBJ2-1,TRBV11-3,TGTGCCAGCAGCTTAACAGGGGACGAGCAGTTCTTC,CASSLTGDEQFF
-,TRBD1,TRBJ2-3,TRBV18,TGTGCCAGCTCACCAACTCTGACAGGGACAGATACGCAGTATTTT,CASSPTLTGTDTQYF
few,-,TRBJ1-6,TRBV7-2,TGTGCCAGCAAGACAGGCGGTAAATTTAATTCACCCCTCCACTTT,CASKTGGKFNSPLHF
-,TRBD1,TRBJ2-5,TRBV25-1,TGTGCCAGCAGTGACCGGTCACAGGGGGTAGAGACCCAGTACTTC,CASSDRSQGVETQYF
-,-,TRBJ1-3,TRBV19,TGTGCCAGTAGCCGGCCAGGCTCTGGAAACACCATATATTTT,CASSRPGSGNTIYF
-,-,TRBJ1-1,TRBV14,TGTGCCAGCAGCCAAGCCCTGAGGGCGCAAGCTTTCTTT,CASSQALRAQAFF
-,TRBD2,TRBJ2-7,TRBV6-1,TGTGCCAGCAGTGAAGGTTTGAGGGCGGGGGGGCACGGCGAGCAGTACTTC,CASSEGLRAGGHGEQYF
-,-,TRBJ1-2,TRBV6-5,TGTGCCAGCAGTGGCCGAGGTTATGGCTACACCTTC,CASSGRGYGYTF
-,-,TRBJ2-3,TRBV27,TGTGCCAGCAGTTTTCCAAGCATGAATACGCAGTATTTT,CASSFPSMNTQYF
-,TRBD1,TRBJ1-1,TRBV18,TGTGCCAGCTCACCCGGGACAGGGGCCACTGAAGCTTTCTTT,CASSPGTGATEAFF
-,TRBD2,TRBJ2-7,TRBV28,TGTGCCAGCAGTAGGGCAGGAAAGACTCCGCGGGGGGACGAGCAGTACTTC,CASSRAGKTPRGDEQYF
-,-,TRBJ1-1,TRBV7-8,TGTGCCAGCACCGGCGGCGGGGCTGAAGCTTTCTTT,CASTGGGAEAFF
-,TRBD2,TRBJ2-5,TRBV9,TGTGCCAGCAGCGTAGCCCCAGCGGGAGTCAGAGAGACCCAGTACTTC,CASSVAPAGVRETQYF
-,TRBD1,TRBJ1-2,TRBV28,TGTGCCAGCAGCCCGGACAGGGCCTATGGCTACACCTTC,CASSPDRAYGYTF
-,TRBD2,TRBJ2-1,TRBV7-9,TGTGCCAGCAGCTTAACACTAGCGGGAGGTAACGGCAATGAGCAGTTCTTC,CASSLTLAGGNGNEQFF
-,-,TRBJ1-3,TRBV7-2,TGTGCCAGCAGCCCAACCACAGGATTTTCTGGAAACACCATATATTTT,CASSPTTGFSGNTIYF
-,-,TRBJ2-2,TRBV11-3,TGTGCCAGCAGCTTGTCCCTCGGGAGTGGGGCCGGGGAGCTGTTTTTT,CASSLSLGSGAGELFF
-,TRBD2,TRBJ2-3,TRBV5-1,TGCGCCAGCAGCGACCCCCGGGGGGCAGATACGCAGTATTTT,CASSDPRGADTQYF
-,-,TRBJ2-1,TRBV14,TGTGCCAGCAGCCAAGATGCTACCTACAATGAGCAGTTCTTC,CASSQDATYNEQFF
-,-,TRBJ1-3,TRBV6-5,TGTGCCAGCAGTTTGCGGGGTAGTTCTGGAAACACCATATATTTT,CASSLRGSSGNTIYF
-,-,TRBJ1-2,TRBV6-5,TGTGCCAGCAGTTACGGGGAGTATGGCTACACCTTC,CASSYGEYGYTF
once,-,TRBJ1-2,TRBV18,TGTGCCAGCTCACCTACGGGTGGGACATCCTTTGGCTACACCTTC,CASSPTGGTSFGYTF
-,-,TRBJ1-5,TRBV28,TGTGCCAGCAGTTTTTGGCAGGGGATTCGTCAGCCCCAGCATTTT,CASSFWQGIRQPQHF
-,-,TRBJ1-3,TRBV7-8,TGTGCCAGCAGCCCTATTAACTCTGGAAACACCATATATTTT,CASSPINSGNTIYF
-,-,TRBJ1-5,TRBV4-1,TGCGCCAGCAGCCAAGAGCCCGAGTGGAGGGATGGGGATCAGCCCCAGCATTTT,CASSQEPEWRDGDQPQHF
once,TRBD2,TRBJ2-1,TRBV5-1,TGCGCCAGCAGCCTTTCTTCCTCGACGGGATTCCGAGCGGGGGGCCTCTACAATGAGCAGTTCTTC,CASSLSSSTGFRAGGLYNEQFF